The T cell receptor beta chain described here comes from a study of blood T cell repertoires in COVID-19. Study-level background: From the United States, Italy and Spain came samples of acute and convalescent COVID-19. The cDNA or gDNA used as material had been derived from T cells, B-cell-depleted T cells, or PBMCs.

The authors' processing: Cell counts per sample came from amplifying reference gene primers. Clones were read by immunoSEQ multiplex PCR, and TCRdb kept only the in-frame ones, dropping some. That table gives V, J and clone size, and the DNA gave D and trimming. This table has 150,000 to 160,000 clones, under 85% appearing once. The Seattle patients joined while their infection was active and were tracked longitudinally afterward. CDR1 is MDHEN, CDR2 SYDVKM, per germline. The CDR3 contains 15 residues. The ends lost 5 bases at V and 9 bases at J; junction bases unmatched: 8. This chain links TRBV28 with TRBJ1-4; 11 positions agree with TRBD1. The receptor was derived from a man aged 60 to 69 with COVID-19, enrolled during active disease. Sequenced sample: peripheral blood. The CDR3 DNA reads as TGTGCCAGCAGTACCTCCGGGACAGGGGGGAAAAAACTGTTTTTT. Residues: CASSTSGTGGKKLFF. Based on the CDR3 plus reference TRBV28 and TRBJ1-4, the full variable domain is DVKVTQSSRYLVKRTGEKVFLECVQDMDHENMFWYRQDPGLGLRLIYFSYDVKMKEKGDIPEGYSVSREKKERFSLILESASTNQTSMYLCASSTSGTGGKKLFFGSGTQLSVL.